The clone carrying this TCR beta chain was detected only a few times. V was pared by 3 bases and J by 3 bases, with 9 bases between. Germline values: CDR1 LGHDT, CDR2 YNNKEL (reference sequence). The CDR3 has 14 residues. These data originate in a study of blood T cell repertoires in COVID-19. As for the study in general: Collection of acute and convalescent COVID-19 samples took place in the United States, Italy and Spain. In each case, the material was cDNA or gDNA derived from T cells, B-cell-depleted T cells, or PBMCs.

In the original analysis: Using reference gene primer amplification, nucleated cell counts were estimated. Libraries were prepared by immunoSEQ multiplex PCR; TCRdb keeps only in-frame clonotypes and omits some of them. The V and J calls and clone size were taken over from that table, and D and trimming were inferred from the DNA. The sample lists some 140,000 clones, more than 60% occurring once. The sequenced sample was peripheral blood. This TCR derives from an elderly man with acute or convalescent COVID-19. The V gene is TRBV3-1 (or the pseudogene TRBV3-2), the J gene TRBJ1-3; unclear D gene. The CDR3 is CASSHAGYGNTIYF. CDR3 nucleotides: TGTGCCAGCAGCCATGCAGGTTATGGAAACACCATATATTTT.